Listed here are 14 T cell receptor beta chains from one sample, sequenced in a study of glioma-infiltrating T cells after dendritic cell vaccination. TCRdb's table, derived via immunoSEQ multiplex PCR, lists solely in-frame clones and lacks some. The sample contains tens of thousands of clones, approximately 80% of which appear only once. The sample in question was blood, obtained before dendritic cell vaccination. Every receptor here comes from a human donor with glioblastoma.

The CDR3: CASSMDRGTQEAFF. In DNA, the CDR3 is TGTGCCAGTAGTATGGACAGGGGGACCCAGGAAGCTTTCTTT. The chain is built from TRBV19 and TRBJ1-1, with 10 bases matching TRBD1. V lost 3 bases to trimming and J lost 8 bases; unmatched junction nucleotides: 6. Germline CDR1 is LNHDA and CDR2 is SQIVND (reference sequence). CDR3 length equals 14 residues.

The chain employs TRBV5-1 and TRBJ1-1; maybe TRBD1 (6 bases). V dropped 3 bases and J dropped 8 bases, with 23 bases sitting between them. Germline CDR1 SGHRS, CDR2 YFSETQ. This CDR3 has 16 amino acids. This chain's CDR3 is CASSSGPTGRRLEAFF. For the CDR3, the DNA is TGCGCCAGCAGCTCCGGGCCCACAGGGCGGCGGTTGGAAGCTTTCTTT.

CDR3 sequence (DNA): TGTGCCAGCAGCTTGGAGGCTAGCGGGGGGCAAAGCTCCTACAATGAGCAGTTCTTC. This translates into CASSLEASGGQSSYNEQFF. The rearrangement uses TRBV5-6 and TRBJ2-1; 11 positions match TRBD2. CDR3 length: 19 amino acids. V lost 0 bases and J lost 0; bases outside the gene matches: 8. Germline V lookup: CDR1 SGHDT, CDR2 YYEEEE.

The J gene is TRBJ1-3, the V gene TRBV5-8, with D possibly matching TRBD1 (6 bases). This CDR3 is 15 amino acids long. V was cut by 2 bases and J by 4 bases, with 13 bases left in between. CDR1 is SGHTS, CDR2 YDEGEE, per germline. The CDR3 sequence is CASSFTGRIGNTIYF. The CDR3 DNA sequence: TGTGCCAGCAGCTTCACAGGGCGCATAGGAAACACCATATATTTT.

The table lists this clone with a count of one. The chain recombines TRBV19 with TRBJ1-5; tentatively, D is TRBD1 (6 bases). The ends were cut back, 2 bases at V and 2 bases at J, with 16 bases in the middle. The CDR3 spans 17 residues. The germline V gene encodes CDR1 LNHDA and CDR2 SQIVND (reference sequence). CDR3 bases: TGTGCCAGTAGTATAAGTGGGTCAGGGGTTGGCAATCAGCCCCAGCATTTT. Translating it yields CASSISGSGVGNQPQHF.

With regard to this clone: Distinct nucleotide sequences in the sample also encode this CDR3. The chain carries TRBV5-1 and TRBJ2-1, with a tentative D call TRBD2 (6 bases). Germline loops: CDR1 SGHRS, CDR2 YFSETQ. The length of the CDR3 is 15 residues. Trimming left V 0 bases short and J 2 bases short, with 9 bases between. CDR3: CASSLGAGPYNEQFF. As DNA, the CDR3 is TGCGCCAGCAGCTTGGGGGCGGGACCCTACAATGAGCAGTTCTTC.

V usage is TRBV10-3 and J usage is TRBJ2-1, with D uncertain. Germline V gene sequence: CDR1 ENHRY, CDR2 SYGVKD. The CDR3 is 12 amino acids. Deletions cut 6 bases from V and 9 bases from J, with 12 bases between. Written as DNA, the CDR3 is TGTGCCATCAGCCTACCGGGTCGTGAGCAGTTCTTC. It translates to CAISLPGREQFF.

J is TRBJ1-2 and V is TRBV27, with 11 bases aligning to TRBD1. Germline trimming cut 6 bases from V and 5 bases from J; bases unmatched to any gene: 11. Germline V gives CDR1 MNHEY, CDR2 SMNVEV (reference sequence). CDR3 length: 16 residues. The DNA for the CDR3 is TGTGCCAGCAGCCGGGACAGGGGGGGTTGGGGGTATGGCTACACCTTC. Protein: CASSRDRGGWGYGYTF.

This sequence joins TRBV16 and TRBJ1-4, with 10 nucleotides matching TRBD1. This CDR3 has 12 amino acids. Germline CDR1 is KGHSY and CDR2 is FQNENV. With V trimmed by 8 bases and J by 8 bases, 2 bases remained unmatched. The CDR3 here is CASGQGEEKLFF. The DNA of the CDR3 is TGTGCCAGCGGACAGGGGGAAGAAAAACTGTTTTTT. The variable domain in full, completed from reference TRBV16 and TRBJ1-4, reads GEEVAQTPKHLVRGEGQKAKLYCAPIKGHSYVFWYQQVLKNEFKFLISFQNENVFDETGMPKERFSAKCLPNSPCSLEIQATKLEDSAVYFCASGQGEEKLFFGSGTQLSVL.

The chain carries TRBV18 and TRBJ1-1, with no clear D. Germline CDR1 is KGHSH and CDR2 is LQKENI. The V gene lost 10 bases and the J gene lost 1 base, with 13 bases spanning the gap. The CDR3 loop spans 13 amino acids. In DNA form, the CDR3 reads TGTGCCACCGGAAAGACAAGGAACACTGAAGCTTTCTTT. As protein: CATGKTRNTEAFF.

The gene calls are TRBV6-1 and TRBJ2-7, with TRBD1 as a possible D gene (5 bases). The germline gives CDR1 MNHNS, CDR2 SASEGT. V was pared by 4 bases and J by 2 bases, with 9 bases between. The length of the CDR3 is 13 residues. In DNA form, the CDR3 reads TGTGCCAGCAGTGTAGACAGTCCCTACGAGCAGTACGTC. Translated: CASSVDSPYEQYV.

V and J are TRBV5-4 and TRBJ2-5; tentative D call: TRBD2 (6 bases). The CDR3 length is 14 residues. Germline lookup yields CDR1 SGHNT and CDR2 YYREEE (reference sequence). V shed 5 bases and J shed 0 bases, with 11 bases lying between them. The CDR3 protein is CASSRRDYQETQYF. In DNA, the CDR3 is TGTGCCAGCAGTCGCCGGGACTACCAAGAGACCCAGTACTTC.

This clone was seen a handful of times. This chain uses TRBV5-4 with TRBJ2-7; 7 bases are a match to TRBD2. Germline CDR1 is SGHNT and CDR2 is YYREEE (reference sequence). This CDR3 comprises 14 residues. The trim removed 3 bases at V and 3 bases at J, leaving 6 bases unmatched. The CDR3 sequence: CASSWAGESYEQYV. The CDR3 DNA reads TGTGCCAGCAGCTGGGCGGGGGAAAGCTACGAGCAGTACGTC.

This rearrangement joins TRBV18 to TRBJ1-1; possibly TRBD1 for D (5 bases). The germline V gene encodes CDR1 KGHSH and CDR2 LQKENI. Between the trimmed V and J ends, which lost 0 bases and 1 base, there was a span of 12 bases. This CDR3 has 16 amino acids. The CDR3 spells CASSPPGGGGNTEAFF. The CDR3 coding sequence is TGTGCCAGCTCACCACCGGGGGGAGGAGGGAACACTGAAGCTTTCTTT.